This T cell receptor (beta chain) was sequenced during a study of blood T cells in healthy people across ages. No fewer than 6 million PBMCs went into each sample. CDR3 length: 21 amino acids. CDR1 and CDR2 from the germline V gene are ENHRY and SYGVKD. Then a second PCR, running about 6 to 12 cycles, was carried out with a sample-barcoded 5' primer and a J-beta primer mix. From the 5' RACE reads, TCRdb called clonotypes with MiXCR, one entry per CDR3 protein. Counted here are more than 1,000,000 distinct CDR3 sequences, approximately 26% occurring once; the ten biggest clones make up about 0.69%. The sample also formed part of further work on T cells of mothers and their children. That work contributes: Every mother produced more than 8 million TCR beta CDR3 reads, whereas every child provided about 3 million. There was no detection of any persistent microchimeric T cell clones.

The sequence was obtained from a girl aged 2-15 years in good health. Sequenced input: blood. The rearrangement uses TRBV10-3 and TRBJ2-5; TRBD2 matches 13 bases. Judging by the DNA end, TRBJ2-1 fits better; the J call may be wrong. CDR3 sequence (DNA): TGTGCCATCAAAGGGGGACTAGCGGGACGAAACATCCTCCGACTCTACAATGAGCAGTTCTTC. Its translation: CAIKGGLAGRNILRLYNEQFF.